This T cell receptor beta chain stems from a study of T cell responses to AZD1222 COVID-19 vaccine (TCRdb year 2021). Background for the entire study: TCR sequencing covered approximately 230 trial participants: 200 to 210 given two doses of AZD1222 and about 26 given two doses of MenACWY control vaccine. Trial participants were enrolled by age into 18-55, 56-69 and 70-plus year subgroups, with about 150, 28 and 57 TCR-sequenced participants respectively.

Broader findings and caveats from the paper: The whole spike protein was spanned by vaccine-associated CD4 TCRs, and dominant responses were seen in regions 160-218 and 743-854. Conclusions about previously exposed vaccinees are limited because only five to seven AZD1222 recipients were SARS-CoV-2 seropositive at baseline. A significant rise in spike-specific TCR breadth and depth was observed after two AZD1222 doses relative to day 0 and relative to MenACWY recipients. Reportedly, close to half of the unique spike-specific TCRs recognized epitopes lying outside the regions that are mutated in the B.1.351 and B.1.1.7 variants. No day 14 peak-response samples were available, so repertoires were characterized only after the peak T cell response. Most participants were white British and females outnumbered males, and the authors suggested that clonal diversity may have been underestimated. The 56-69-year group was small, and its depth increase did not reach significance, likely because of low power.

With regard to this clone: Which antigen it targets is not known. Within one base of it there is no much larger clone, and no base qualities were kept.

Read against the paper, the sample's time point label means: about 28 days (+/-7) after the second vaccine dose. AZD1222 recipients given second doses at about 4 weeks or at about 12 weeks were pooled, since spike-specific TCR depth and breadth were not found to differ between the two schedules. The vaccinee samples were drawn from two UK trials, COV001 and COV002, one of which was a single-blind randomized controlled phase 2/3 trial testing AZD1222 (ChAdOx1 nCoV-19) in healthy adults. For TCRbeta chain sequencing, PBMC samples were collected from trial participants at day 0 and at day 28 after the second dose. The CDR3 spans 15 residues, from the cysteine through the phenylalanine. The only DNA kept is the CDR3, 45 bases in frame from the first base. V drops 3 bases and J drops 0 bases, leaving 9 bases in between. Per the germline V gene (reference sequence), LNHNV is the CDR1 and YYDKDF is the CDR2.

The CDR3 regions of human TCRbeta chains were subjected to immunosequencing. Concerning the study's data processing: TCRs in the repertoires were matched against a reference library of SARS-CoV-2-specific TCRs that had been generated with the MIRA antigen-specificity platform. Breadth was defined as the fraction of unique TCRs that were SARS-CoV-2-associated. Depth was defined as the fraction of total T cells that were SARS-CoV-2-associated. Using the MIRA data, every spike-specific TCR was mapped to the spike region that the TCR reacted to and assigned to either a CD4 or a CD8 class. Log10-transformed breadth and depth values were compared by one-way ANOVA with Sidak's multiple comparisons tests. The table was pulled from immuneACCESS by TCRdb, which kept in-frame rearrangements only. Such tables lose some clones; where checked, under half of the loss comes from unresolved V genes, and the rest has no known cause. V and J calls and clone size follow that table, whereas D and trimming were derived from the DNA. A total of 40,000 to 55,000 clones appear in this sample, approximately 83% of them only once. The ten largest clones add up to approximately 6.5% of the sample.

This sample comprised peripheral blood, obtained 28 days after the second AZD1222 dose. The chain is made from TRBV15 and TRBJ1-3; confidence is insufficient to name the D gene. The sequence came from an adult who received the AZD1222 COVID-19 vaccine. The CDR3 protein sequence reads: CATSRDSNSGNTIYF. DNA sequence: TGTGCCACCAGCAGGGACTCCAACTCTGGAAACACCATATATTTT.